This record covers a single TCR beta chain. Its target antigen remains unknown. Base qualities are missing; no much larger clone stands one base away. This entry belongs to a study of shared clonotypes between healthy human individuals (dated by TCRdb to about 2020). Notes on the research overall: The cohort included three men and two women between 18 and 49 years of age. For each donor, CD4 naive and CD4 memory were each given three plates, CD8 naive was given two plates, and CD8 memory was given one plate. Libraries were prepared and TCR repertoires were sequenced by different laboratories using diverse techniques, in order to increase sequencing depth and limit assay-specific biases. Each donor's leukapheresis produced roughly between roughly 0.94 and 9.5 billion PBMCs. To estimate repertoire size and how much clonotype sharing occurs between individuals, the study deeply sequenced the blood TCR repertoires of five healthy adults.

Using the deep immunoSEQ assay, TCR CDR3 regions were amplified from genomic DNA by multiplex PCR. Extracted genomic DNA from each cell subset was distributed evenly across all wells of several immunoSEQ 96-well plates, and each plate was treated as a replicate. For sorted subsets, each replicate PCR was loaded with about 0.2 ug genomic DNA, equivalent to some 31,000 T cell genomes. Purified libraries were quantified with a Qubit 3.0 fluorometer, sized on a Bioanalyzer 2100, and re-quantified with the KAPA Library Quantification kit. Every immunoSEQ 96-well plate was sequenced on a dedicated single-read 150-cycle Illumina NextSeq 550 flow cell. Per the source publication's procedure: Because the immunoSEQ output included only junctional sequences and no quality scores, the filtering could not be the same as the filtering used for full-length reads. Sequences were annotated with PyIR, a Python wrapper for IgBLAST v1.9, using IMGT germline references to assign V/J genes and CDR3. Reads were filtered out if the reads had weak V/J assignments (E-value above 1e-6), no CDR3, stop codons, out-of-frame junctions, or ambiguous translated residues. V3J clonotypes were defined as sequences sharing the same inferred V gene, J gene, and CDR3 amino acid sequence. To compute the percentage overlap between repertoires, the number of shared unique clonotypes was divided by the size of the smaller repertoire. Repertoire richness was assessed with RTK rarefaction, the Chao1 estimator, and Recon v2.1 estimates of unobserved clonotypes. Generation probabilities for all TCRbeta clonotypes obtained by the gDNA method from a handful of donors were computed using OLGA. This is the immuneACCESS table as TCRdb keeps it, with only in-frame sequences that have V and J called. A part of the clones is gone; compared with another copy, unresolved V genes explain less than half, and the rest is unexplained. The V and J calls and the clone size are those of that table, but D and trimming were determined from the DNA. Present in this sample are about 820,000 clones, almost 95% of which were seen just once. The top ten hold around 24% of the sample.

The CDR3 numbers 12 residues from cysteine through phenylalanine. Of the read, only the CDR3 DNA is kept; its 36 bases are in frame from base 1. V was cut back by 1 base and J by 7 bases, leaving a gap of 8 bases between them. The germline V gene sets CDR1 to SGHAT and CDR2 to FQNNGV. For the CD8 naive samples, CD45RO-negative cells were positively selected for CCR7, yielding a CD45RA+CCR7+ population from which TemRA cells were excluded. Healthy HIV-negative adults with no recently reported acute infections or vaccinations were included as donors. Only Caucasian adults living in Nashville, Tennessee, USA were represented among the donors. Blood was collected by leukapheresis, and PBMCs were isolated by Ficoll-Histopaque density gradient centrifugation and then cryopreserved in liquid nitrogen vapor phase. Analytical flow cytometry was used to check the purity and quantity of every magnetically sorted T cell population. From each sorted fraction, genomic DNA was isolated and quantified by UV absorbance on a Nanodrop 2000c.

The research as a whole found: When a few donors were compared, the shared fraction of clonotypes was about 5.5% for naive CD4, more than 3% for naive CD8, 2.3% for memory CD4, and less than 0.45% for memory CD8. Higher generation probabilities were observed for clonotypes shared by all four sorted-subset donors than for non-shared clonotypes. Pairwise subsampling led to the expectation that sequencing depth would affect the degree of clonotype sharing among donors. Rarefaction of sorted-subset datasets indicated incomplete sequencing despite the large sequencing depth. Larger estimated clonotype richness was generally found for naive subsets than for memory subsets. Only blood was sampled, and tissue TCR repertoires likely differ from those in blood. Because the study included a small number of donors, the genetic and exposure-history diversity represented was limited.

The sample consisted of naive CD8+ T cells sorted from blood. The label giving this sample's cell subset or site can be read as: CD45RA+CCR7+. The source of this sequence is a man aged 30 to 45 in good health. The rearranged chain carries TRBV11-2 and TRBJ2-7; there is no confident call for the D gene. This receptor has the CDR3 CASSLGKVEQYF. The bases read TGTGCCAGCAGCTTAGGTAAGGTGGAGCAGTACTTC.